This T cell receptor beta chain derives from a study of cytomegalovirus exposure and HLA in healthy donors. Study-wide context: A prior analysis found roughly 110 million unique TCR beta sequences from some 190 million T cells.

Points from the study as a whole: A likely sequencing artifact accounted for one observed cluster of highly shared sequence variants. TCR beta sequences numbering some 17,000 were associated with HLA alleles at 0.05 false discovery rate in a later analysis. The dataset shows that most TCR sequences were rare, while some public TCRs occurred in many donors.

Germline V gene data show CDR1 as SGHAT and CDR2 as FQNNGV. Trimming took off 3 bases at V and 3 bases at J, with 15 bases between the two ends. The length of the CDR3 is 15 residues. The PCR used 60 Vbeta and 13 Jbeta primers. Profiling relied on immunoSEQ multiplex PCR, and the TCRdb table lists in-frame clones only, not all of them. The table records approximately 210,000 clones, 75% to 90% of them present only once. Remarks on this clone: What it binds is not known.

Sequenced material: PBMCs. The rearrangement links TRBV11-2 to TRBJ2-7, with a possible D match to TRBD2 (6 bases). This clonotype was sampled from a man between 25 and 39 years old in good health and CMV-seronegative. In DNA form, the CDR3 reads TGTGCCAGCAGCTTTAGTTGGCGGGGTCACTACGAGCAGTACTTC. This codes for CASSFSWRGHYEQYF.